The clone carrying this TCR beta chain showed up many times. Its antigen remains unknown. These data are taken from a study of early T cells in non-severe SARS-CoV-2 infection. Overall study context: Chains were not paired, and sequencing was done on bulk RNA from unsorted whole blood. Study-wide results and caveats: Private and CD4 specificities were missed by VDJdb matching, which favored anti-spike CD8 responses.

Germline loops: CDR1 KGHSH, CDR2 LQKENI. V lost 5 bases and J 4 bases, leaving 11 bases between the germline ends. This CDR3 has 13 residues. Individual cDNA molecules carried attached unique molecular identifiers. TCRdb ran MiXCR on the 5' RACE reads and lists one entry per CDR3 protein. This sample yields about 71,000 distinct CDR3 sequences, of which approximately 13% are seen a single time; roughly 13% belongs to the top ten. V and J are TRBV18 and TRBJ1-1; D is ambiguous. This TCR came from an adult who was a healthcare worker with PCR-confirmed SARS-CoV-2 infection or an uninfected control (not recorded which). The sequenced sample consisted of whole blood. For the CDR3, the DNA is TGTGCCAGCTCAGCAGGCGGATCCACTGAAGCTTTCTTT. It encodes CASSAGGSTEAFF. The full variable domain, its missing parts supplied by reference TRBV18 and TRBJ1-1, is NAGVMQNPRHLVRRRGQEARLRCSPMKGHSHVYWYRQLPEEGLKFMVYLQKENIIDESGMPKERFSAEFPKEGPSILRIQQVVRGDSAAYFCASSAGGSTEAFFGQGTRLTVV.